The rows below give T cell receptor beta chains drawn from one sample of a study of breast tumors, draining lymph nodes, adjacent tissues. TCRdb re-called the multiplex PCR reads through MiXCR, storing one row per CDR3 protein. The table records roughly 86,000 distinct CDR3 sequences, about 20% of them present only once. The sequencing sample was made of axillary lymph node tissue. These TCRs come from a female donor with breast cancer. Some clones in this sample may be carry-over from other donors' samples. CDR3s include the opening cysteine and the closing phenylalanine or tryptophan. D genes are given only for firm matches. Only some rows state a clone size, as once, few, many or a class for expanded clones.

d_call: TRBD2; v_call: TRBV2; j_call: TRBJ2-7; clone_size: many; cdr3_nt: TGTGCCAGCAGGGGACTAGCGGGAGGGCCTGAGTACGAGCAGTACTTC; cdr3_aa: CASRGLAGGPEYEQYF
d_call: TRBD2; v_call: TRBV6-1; j_call: TRBJ2-4; clone_size: NA; cdr3_nt: TGTGCCAGCAGTGGAGCGACTGCTTGGCTAGCGGAAAACATTCAGTACTTC; cdr3_aa: CASSGATAWLAENIQYF
d_call: NA; v_call: TRBV19; j_call: TRBJ2-3; clone_size: many; cdr3_nt: TGTGCCAGTATTACAGATACGCAGTATTTT; cdr3_aa: CASITDTQYF
d_call: TRBD2; v_call: TRBV20-1; j_call: TRBJ2-7; clone_size: many; cdr3_nt: TGCAGTGCTCTCCCCCAGCGGGAGGCCTACGAGCAGTACTTC; cdr3_aa: CSALPQREAYEQYF
d_call: TRBD2; v_call: TRBV12-3/TRBV12-4; j_call: TRBJ2-1; clone_size: many; cdr3_nt: TGTGCCAGCAGTTTAGTTACCGGACTAGCTTTCTTC; cdr3_aa: CASSLVTGLAFF
d_call: TRBD2; v_call: TRBV4-1; j_call: TRBJ2-3; clone_size: NA; cdr3_nt: TGCGCCAGCAGCCAAATAGCGGGAGGGCCAGATACGCAGTATTTT; cdr3_aa: CASSQIAGGPDTQYF
d_call: NA; v_call: TRBV12-3/TRBV12-4; j_call: TRBJ1-6; clone_size: many; cdr3_nt: TGTGCCAGCAGTTACTGGGGTTCACCCCTCCACTTT; cdr3_aa: CASSYWGSPLHF
d_call: TRBD2; v_call: TRBV7-8; j_call: TRBJ2-1; clone_size: many; cdr3_nt: TGTGCCAGCAGCGCGCTAGCGGGAGAGGAGGTTGAGCAGTTCTTC; cdr3_aa: CASSALAGEEVEQFF
d_call: NA; v_call: TRBV6-5; j_call: TRBJ2-5; clone_size: NA; cdr3_nt: TGTGCCAGCAGTTCCCTATTAACAGGAGACCAAGAGACCCAGTACTTC; cdr3_aa: CASSSLLTGDQETQYF
d_call: TRBD2; v_call: TRBV7-9; j_call: TRBJ2-5; clone_size: many; cdr3_nt: TGTGCCAGCAGCCTCCGGTGGGGGACTAGCGGCAAAGAGACCCAGTACTTC; cdr3_aa: CASSLRWGTSGKETQYF
d_call: TRBD1; v_call: TRBV6-5; j_call: TRBJ2-1; clone_size: many; cdr3_nt: TGTGCCAGCAAATTATCCCGGGACAGCAATGAGCAGTTCTTC; cdr3_aa: CASKLSRDSNEQFF
d_call: TRBD2; v_call: TRBV5-1; j_call: TRBJ2-1; clone_size: many; cdr3_nt: TGCGCCAGCAGCACCCATGGACTAGCGGGCCCACTCAATGAGCAGTTCTTC; cdr3_aa: CASSTHGLAGPLNEQFF
d_call: NA; v_call: TRBV29-1; j_call: TRBJ1-2; clone_size: many; cdr3_nt: TGCTCCTGTGGGCCAGGGCTAGGGGGTGATGGCTACACCTTC; cdr3_aa: CSCGPGLGGDGYTF
d_call: TRBD2; v_call: TRBV3-1; j_call: TRBJ2-7; clone_size: many; cdr3_nt: TGTGCCAGCAGCCAAGGGACTAGATTTTCCGAGCAGTACTTC; cdr3_aa: CASSQGTRFSEQYF
d_call: NA; v_call: TRBV9; j_call: TRBJ1-4; clone_size: many; cdr3_nt: TGTGCCAGCAGCGTCCTGGTTGGGGGCCATGAAAAACTGTTTTTT; cdr3_aa: CASSVLVGGHEKLFF
d_call: TRBD2; v_call: TRBV6-5; j_call: TRBJ2-5; clone_size: NA; cdr3_nt: TGTGCCAGCCCCATGGTGACTAGCGGGACTCACTACCAAGAGACCCAGTACTTC; cdr3_aa: CASPMVTSGTHYQETQYF
d_call: TRBD2; v_call: TRBV11-2; j_call: TRBJ2-1; clone_size: many; cdr3_nt: TGTGCCAGCAGGATGAGCGGGAGTAGCGGCAATGAGCAGTTCTTC; cdr3_aa: CASRMSGSSGNEQFF
d_call: TRBD2; v_call: TRBV9; j_call: TRBJ2-3; clone_size: NA; cdr3_nt: TGTGCCAGCAGCGTGGGCGGGGGGCGGGCAGATACGCAGTATTTT; cdr3_aa: CASSVGGGRADTQYF
d_call: TRBD2; v_call: TRBV18; j_call: TRBJ2-7; clone_size: NA; cdr3_nt: TGTGCCAGCTCACCATTCCACGCGGGAGGGTACGAGCAGTACTTC; cdr3_aa: CASSPFHAGGYEQYF
d_call: TRBD2; v_call: TRBV6-5; j_call: TRBJ2-1; clone_size: NA; cdr3_nt: TGTGCCAGCAGCCCTAGCGGGAGGGCCTCGGGCTCCTACAATGAGCAGTTCTTC; cdr3_aa: CASSPSGRASGSYNEQFF
d_call: TRBD1; v_call: TRBV24-1; j_call: TRBJ1-1; clone_size: NA; cdr3_nt: TGTGCCACCAGGGGACAGGGGGCCGGGGGCGCTGAAGCTTTCTTT; cdr3_aa: CATRGQGAGGAEAFF
d_call: NA; v_call: TRBV20-1; j_call: TRBJ2-5; clone_size: many; cdr3_nt: TGCAGTGCTAGAGCATCGGAGACCCAGTACTTC; cdr3_aa: CSARASETQYF
d_call: NA; v_call: TRBV7-2; j_call: TRBJ2-1; clone_size: many; cdr3_nt: TGTGCCAGCAGCCCGTGGGGGGCCAATGAGCAGTTCTTC; cdr3_aa: CASSPWGANEQFF
d_call: NA; v_call: TRBV20-1; j_call: TRBJ2-1; clone_size: many; cdr3_nt: TGCAGTGCTAGGTTGCTAGCTACTTACAATGAGCAGTTCTTC; cdr3_aa: CSARLLATYNEQFF
d_call: NA; v_call: TRBV9; j_call: TRBJ2-2; clone_size: many; cdr3_nt: TGTGCCAGCAGTCCCGGTGCCGGGGAGCTGTTTTTT; cdr3_aa: CASSPGAGELFF
d_call: TRBD1; v_call: TRBV7-2; j_call: TRBJ1-2; clone_size: many; cdr3_nt: TGTGCCAGCAGCCGGGACAGAAACTATGGCTACACCTTC; cdr3_aa: CASSRDRNYGYTF
d_call: NA; v_call: TRBV20-1; j_call: TRBJ1-2; clone_size: many; cdr3_nt: TGCAGTGCCTTAATGGGGGGGCGTTCTCTTGGCTACACCTTC; cdr3_aa: CSALMGGRSLGYTF
d_call: NA; v_call: TRBV19; j_call: TRBJ1-4; clone_size: NA; cdr3_nt: TGTGCCAGTAGTTACAGGGTTGGTACTAATGAAAAACTGTTTTTT; cdr3_aa: CASSYRVGTNEKLFF
d_call: NA; v_call: TRBV20-1; j_call: TRBJ1-2; clone_size: NA; cdr3_nt: TGCAGTGCTAGAGTGAGGTCTAACTATGGCTACACCTTC; cdr3_aa: CSARVRSNYGYTF
d_call: TRBD1; v_call: TRBV27; j_call: TRBJ1-2; clone_size: NA; cdr3_nt: TGTGCCAGCAGTTCACACGAAACGGGACAGGGCTATGGCTACACCTTC; cdr3_aa: CASSSHETGQGYGYTF
d_call: NA; v_call: TRBV2; j_call: TRBJ2-3; clone_size: many; cdr3_nt: TGTGCCAGCAGTGAAGCGCTTCGAGATACGCAGTATTTT; cdr3_aa: CASSEALRDTQYF
d_call: NA; v_call: TRBV5-5; j_call: TRBJ2-7; clone_size: many; cdr3_nt: TGTGCCAGCAGGTCCGAGCCGGGGACATCCTACGAGCAGTACTTC; cdr3_aa: CASRSEPGTSYEQYF
d_call: NA; v_call: TRBV11-3; j_call: TRBJ2-3; clone_size: NA; cdr3_nt: TGTGCCAGCAGCTTAGGGGCAGTGGCCAGCACAGATACGCAGTATTTT; cdr3_aa: CASSLGAVASTDTQYF
d_call: TRBD2; v_call: TRBV12-3/TRBV12-4; j_call: TRBJ2-2; clone_size: many; cdr3_nt: TGTGCCAGCAGTGGGGGGACTAGTGGCGGGGAGCTGTTTTTT; cdr3_aa: CASSGGTSGGELFF
d_call: NA; v_call: TRBV4-2; j_call: TRBJ1-4; clone_size: many; cdr3_nt: TGTGCCAGCAGCCAAGTTTCTGCCGGCCGTGAAAAACTGTTTTTT; cdr3_aa: CASSQVSAGREKLFF
d_call: TRBD1; v_call: TRBV28; j_call: TRBJ1-4; clone_size: few; cdr3_nt: TGTGCCAGCAGGACGACAGGGGGCGTTAATGAAAAACTGTTTTTT; cdr3_aa: CASRTTGGVNEKLFF